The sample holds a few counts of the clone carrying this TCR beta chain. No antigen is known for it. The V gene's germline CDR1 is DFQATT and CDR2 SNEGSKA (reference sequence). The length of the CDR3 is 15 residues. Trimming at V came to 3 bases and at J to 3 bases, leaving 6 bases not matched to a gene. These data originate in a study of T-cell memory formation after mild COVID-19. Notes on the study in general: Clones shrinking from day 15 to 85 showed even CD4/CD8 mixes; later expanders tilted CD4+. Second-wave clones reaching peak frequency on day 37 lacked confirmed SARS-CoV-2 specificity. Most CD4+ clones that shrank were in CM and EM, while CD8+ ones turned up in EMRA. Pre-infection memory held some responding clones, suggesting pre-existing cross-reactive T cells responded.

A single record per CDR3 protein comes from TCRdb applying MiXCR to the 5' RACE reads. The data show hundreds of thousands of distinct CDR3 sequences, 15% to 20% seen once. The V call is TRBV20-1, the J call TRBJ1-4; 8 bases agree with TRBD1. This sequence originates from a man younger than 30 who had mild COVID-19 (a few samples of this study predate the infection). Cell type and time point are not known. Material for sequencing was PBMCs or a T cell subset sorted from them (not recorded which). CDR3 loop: CSASAPDRANEKLFF. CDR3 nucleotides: TGCAGTGCTAGTGCGCCGGACAGGGCTAATGAAAAACTGTTTTTT.